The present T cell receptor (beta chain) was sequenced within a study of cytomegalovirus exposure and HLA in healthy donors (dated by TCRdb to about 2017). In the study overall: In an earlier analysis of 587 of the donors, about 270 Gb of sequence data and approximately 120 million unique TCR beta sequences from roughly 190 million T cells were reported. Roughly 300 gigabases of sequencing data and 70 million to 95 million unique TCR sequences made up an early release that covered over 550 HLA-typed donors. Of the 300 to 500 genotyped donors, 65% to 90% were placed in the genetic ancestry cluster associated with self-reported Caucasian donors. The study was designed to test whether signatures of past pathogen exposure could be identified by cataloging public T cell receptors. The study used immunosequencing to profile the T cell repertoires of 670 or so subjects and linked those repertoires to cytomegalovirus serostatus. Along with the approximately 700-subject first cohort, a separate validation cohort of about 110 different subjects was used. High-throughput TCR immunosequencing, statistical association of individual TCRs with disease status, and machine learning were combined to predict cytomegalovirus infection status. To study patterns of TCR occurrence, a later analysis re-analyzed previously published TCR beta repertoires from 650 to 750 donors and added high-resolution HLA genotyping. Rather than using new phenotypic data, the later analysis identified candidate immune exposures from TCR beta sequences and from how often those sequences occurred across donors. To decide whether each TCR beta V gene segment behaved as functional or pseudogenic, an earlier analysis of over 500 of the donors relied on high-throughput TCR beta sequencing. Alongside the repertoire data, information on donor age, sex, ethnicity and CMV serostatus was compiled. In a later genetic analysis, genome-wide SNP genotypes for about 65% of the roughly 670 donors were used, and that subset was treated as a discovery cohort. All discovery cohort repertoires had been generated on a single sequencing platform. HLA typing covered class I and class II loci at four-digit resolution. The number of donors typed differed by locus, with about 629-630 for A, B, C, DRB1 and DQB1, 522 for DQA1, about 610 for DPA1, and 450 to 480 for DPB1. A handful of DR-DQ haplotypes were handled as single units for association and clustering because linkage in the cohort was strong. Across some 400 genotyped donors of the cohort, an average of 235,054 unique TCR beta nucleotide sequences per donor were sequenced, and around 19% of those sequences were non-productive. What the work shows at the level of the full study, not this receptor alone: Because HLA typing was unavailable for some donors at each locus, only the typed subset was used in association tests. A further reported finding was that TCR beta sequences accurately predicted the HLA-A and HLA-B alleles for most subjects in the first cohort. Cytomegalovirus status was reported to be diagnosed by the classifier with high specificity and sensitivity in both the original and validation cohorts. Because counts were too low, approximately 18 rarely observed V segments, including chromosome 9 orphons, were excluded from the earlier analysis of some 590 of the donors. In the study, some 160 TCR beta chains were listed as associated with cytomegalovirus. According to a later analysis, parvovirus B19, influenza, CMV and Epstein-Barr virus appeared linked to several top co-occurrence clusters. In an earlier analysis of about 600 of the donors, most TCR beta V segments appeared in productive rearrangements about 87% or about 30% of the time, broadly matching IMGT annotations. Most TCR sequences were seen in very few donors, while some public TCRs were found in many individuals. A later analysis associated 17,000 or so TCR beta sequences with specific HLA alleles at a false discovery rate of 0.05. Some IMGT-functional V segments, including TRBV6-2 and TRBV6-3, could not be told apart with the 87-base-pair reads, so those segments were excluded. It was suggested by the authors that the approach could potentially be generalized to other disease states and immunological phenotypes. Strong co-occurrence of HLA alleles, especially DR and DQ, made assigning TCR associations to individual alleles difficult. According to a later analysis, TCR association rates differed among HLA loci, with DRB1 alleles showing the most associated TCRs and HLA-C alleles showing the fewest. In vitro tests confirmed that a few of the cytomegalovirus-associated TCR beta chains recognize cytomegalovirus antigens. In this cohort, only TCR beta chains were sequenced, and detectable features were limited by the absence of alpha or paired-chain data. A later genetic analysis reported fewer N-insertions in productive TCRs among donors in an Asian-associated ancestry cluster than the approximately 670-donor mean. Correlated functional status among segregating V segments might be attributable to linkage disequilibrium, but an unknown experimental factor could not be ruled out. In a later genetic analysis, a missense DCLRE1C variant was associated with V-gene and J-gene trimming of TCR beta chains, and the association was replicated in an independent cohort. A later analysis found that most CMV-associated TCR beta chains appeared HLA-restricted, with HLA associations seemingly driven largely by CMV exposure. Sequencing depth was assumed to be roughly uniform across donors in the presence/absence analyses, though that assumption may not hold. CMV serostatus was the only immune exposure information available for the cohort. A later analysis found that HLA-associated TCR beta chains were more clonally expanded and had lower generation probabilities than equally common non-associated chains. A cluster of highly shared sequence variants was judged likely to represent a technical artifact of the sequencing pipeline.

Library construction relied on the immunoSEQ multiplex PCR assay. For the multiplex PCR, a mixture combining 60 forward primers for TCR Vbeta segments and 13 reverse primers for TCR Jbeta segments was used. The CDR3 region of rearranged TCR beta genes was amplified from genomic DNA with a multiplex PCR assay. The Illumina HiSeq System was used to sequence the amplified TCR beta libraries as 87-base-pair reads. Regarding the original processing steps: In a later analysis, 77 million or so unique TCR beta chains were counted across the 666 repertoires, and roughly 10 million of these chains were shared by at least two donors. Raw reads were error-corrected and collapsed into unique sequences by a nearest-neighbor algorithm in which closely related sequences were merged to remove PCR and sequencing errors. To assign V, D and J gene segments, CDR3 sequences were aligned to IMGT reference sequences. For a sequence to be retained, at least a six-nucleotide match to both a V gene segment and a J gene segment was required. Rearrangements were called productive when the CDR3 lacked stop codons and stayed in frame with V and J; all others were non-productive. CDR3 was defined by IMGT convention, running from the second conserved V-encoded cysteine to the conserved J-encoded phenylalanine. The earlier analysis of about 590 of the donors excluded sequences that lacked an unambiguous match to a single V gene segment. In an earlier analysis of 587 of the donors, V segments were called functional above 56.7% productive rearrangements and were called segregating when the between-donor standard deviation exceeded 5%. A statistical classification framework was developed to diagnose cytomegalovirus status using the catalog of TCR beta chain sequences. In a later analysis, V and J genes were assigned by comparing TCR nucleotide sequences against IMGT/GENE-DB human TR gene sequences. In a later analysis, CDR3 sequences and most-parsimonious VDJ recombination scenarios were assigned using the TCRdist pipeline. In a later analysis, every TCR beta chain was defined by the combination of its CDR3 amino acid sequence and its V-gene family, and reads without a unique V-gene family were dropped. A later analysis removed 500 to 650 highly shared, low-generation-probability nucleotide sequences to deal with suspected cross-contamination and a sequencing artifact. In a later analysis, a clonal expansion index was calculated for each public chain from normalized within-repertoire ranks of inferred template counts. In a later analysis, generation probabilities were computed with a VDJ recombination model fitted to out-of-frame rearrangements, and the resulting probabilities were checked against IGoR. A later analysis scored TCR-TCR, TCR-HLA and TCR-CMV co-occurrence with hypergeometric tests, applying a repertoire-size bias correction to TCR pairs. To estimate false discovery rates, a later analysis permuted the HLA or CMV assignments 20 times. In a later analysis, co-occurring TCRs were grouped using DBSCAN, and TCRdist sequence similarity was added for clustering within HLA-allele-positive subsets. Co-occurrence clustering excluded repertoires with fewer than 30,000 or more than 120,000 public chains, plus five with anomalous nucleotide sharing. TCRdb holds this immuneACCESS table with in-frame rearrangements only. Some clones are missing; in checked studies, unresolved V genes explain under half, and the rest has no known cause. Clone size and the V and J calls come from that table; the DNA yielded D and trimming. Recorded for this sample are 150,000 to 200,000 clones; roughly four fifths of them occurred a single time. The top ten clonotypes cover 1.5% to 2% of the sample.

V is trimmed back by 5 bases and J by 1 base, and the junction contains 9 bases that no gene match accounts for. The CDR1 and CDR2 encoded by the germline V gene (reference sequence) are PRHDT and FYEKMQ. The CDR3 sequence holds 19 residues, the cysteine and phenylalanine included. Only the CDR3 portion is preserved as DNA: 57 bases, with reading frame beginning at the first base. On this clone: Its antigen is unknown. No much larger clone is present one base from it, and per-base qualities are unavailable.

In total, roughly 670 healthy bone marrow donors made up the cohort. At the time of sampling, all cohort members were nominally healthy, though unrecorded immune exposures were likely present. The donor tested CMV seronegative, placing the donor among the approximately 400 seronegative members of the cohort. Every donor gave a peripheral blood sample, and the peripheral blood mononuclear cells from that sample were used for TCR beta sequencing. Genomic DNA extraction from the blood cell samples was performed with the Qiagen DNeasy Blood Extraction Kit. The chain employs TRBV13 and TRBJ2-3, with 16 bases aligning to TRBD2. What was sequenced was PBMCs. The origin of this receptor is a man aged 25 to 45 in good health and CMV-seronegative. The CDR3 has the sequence CASSTGTSGRARGTDTQYF. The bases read TGTGCCAGCAGCACCGGGACTAGCGGGAGGGCCCGGGGCACAGATACGCAGTATTTT.